These 9 T cell receptor beta chains came from one sample sequenced in a study of blood T cell repertoires in COVID-19. Only in-frame clones appear in the TCRdb table, and some are missing; sequencing was by immunoSEQ multiplex PCR. The table has about 58,000 clones, around 81% seen once. Material: peripheral blood. The receptors here all came from a human donor in a cohort sampled during active COVID-19.

This clone was seen only a few times. The chain links TRBV10-3 to TRBJ2-3; 10 bases agree with TRBD2. The CDR3 has 15 residues. Germline V CDR1 and CDR2: ENHRY, SYGVKD. J gave up 6 bases and V 5 bases, and 8 bases lay outside the gene matches. In DNA form, the CDR3 reads TGTGCCATCAGTCGCTCGAGCGGGGGGGCGGATACGCAGTATTTT. Translated, it gives CAISRSSGGADTQYF.

This clone was detected only a few times. V gene TRBV6-5 combines with J gene TRBJ1-1; 10 bases are a match to TRBD1. The CDR3 consists of 13 residues. Germline V lookup: CDR1 MNHEY, CDR2 SVGAGI. After removal of 5 bases from V and 10 bases from J, the junction contained 7 bases not matched to a gene. The CDR3 loop reads CASSTTGTGVAFF. As DNA, the CDR3 is TGTGCCAGCAGTACAACCGGGACAGGGGTAGCTTTCTTT.

This chain joins TRBV4-1 and TRBJ1-1, with a tentative D call TRBD1 (5 bases). Deletions cut 6 bases from V and 6 bases from J, with 11 bases between. This CDR3 is 12 amino acids long. The germline CDR1 and CDR2 sequences are MGHRA and YSYEKL. The CDR3 reads CASSQGVSEAFF. DNA of the CDR3: TGCGCCAGCAGTCAGGGCGTATCTGAAGCTTTCTTT.

The chain is built from TRBV7-9 and TRBJ1-5; 8 nucleotides line up with TRBD1. The CDR3 length is 14 residues. CDR1 is SEHNR, CDR2 FQNEAQ, per germline (reference sequence). With V trimmed by 2 bases and J by 7 bases, 4 bases remained unmatched. The CDR3 loop is CASSLSGGIQPQHF. CDR3 DNA sequence: TGTGCCAGCAGCTTATCAGGGGGCATCCAGCCCCAGCATTTT. The entire variable domain, with the rest obtained from reference TRBV7-9 and TRBJ1-5, is as follows: DTGVSQNPRHKITKRGQNVTFRCDPISEHNRLYWYRQTLGQGPEFLTYFQNEAQLEKSRLLSDRFSAERPKGSFSTLEIQRTEQGDSAMYLCASSLSGGIQPQHFGDGTRLSIL.

The gene calls are TRBV3-1 (or the pseudogene TRBV3-2) and TRBJ2-1; 8 nucleotides line up with TRBD2. The CDR3 runs to 15 residues. Germline V lookup: CDR1 LGHDT, CDR2 YNNKEL (reference sequence). The V and J ends lost 5 bases and 3 bases, in that order; junction bases with no gene match: 6. The CDR3 protein is CASSSRGVGYNEQFF. The CDR3 bases are TGTGCCAGCAGCTCGCGGGGGGTAGGCTACAATGAGCAGTTCTTC.

This clone was observed a single time. The chain has TRBV2 and TRBJ1-2, with D possibly matching TRBD1 (6 bases). Germline CDR1 and CDR2: SNHLY and FYNNEI. V shed 2 bases and J shed 5 bases, with 15 bases lying between them. The CDR3 is 15 amino acids. The CDR3 sequence: CASSESWVRGYGYTF. DNA for the CDR3: TGTGCCAGCAGTGAAAGCTGGGTTAGGGGGTATGGCTACACCTTC.

The chain uses TRBV7-9 and TRBJ2-7; possible D gene TRBD2, 6 bases. Germline loops: CDR1 SEHNR, CDR2 FQNEAQ (reference sequence). CDR3 length equals 15 residues. The V and J ends lost 5 bases and 0 bases respectively, with 14 bases between them. The CDR3 region has the DNA TGTGCCAGCAGCCCCCGGGCGGGGAACTCCTACGAGCAGTACTTC. It specifies CASSPRAGNSYEQYF.

This clone was seen more than once but under ten times. J is TRBJ2-7 and V is TRBV19; 10 bases align to TRBD1. Trimming took 3 bases from V and 5 from J; bases not matched to a gene: 4. The germline CDR1 and CDR2 sequences are LNHDA and SQIVND (reference sequence). The CDR3 spans 14 residues. This CDR3 is CASSMGQGFDEQYF. The DNA for the CDR3 is TGTGCCAGTAGTATGGGACAGGGGTTCGACGAGCAGTACTTC.

The CDR3 DNA reads TGTGCCAGCAGTCCTACCCCCGGGACAGGGAGCTCCTACGAGCAGTACTTC. Its protein is CASSPTPGTGSSYEQYF. The J gene is TRBJ2-7, the V gene TRBV27; 9 bases are a match to TRBD1. Germline V gene lookup returns CDR1 MNHEY and CDR2 SMNVEV (reference sequence). This CDR3 comprises 17 residues. V lost 5 bases to trimming and J lost 0 bases; unmatched junction nucleotides: 11.